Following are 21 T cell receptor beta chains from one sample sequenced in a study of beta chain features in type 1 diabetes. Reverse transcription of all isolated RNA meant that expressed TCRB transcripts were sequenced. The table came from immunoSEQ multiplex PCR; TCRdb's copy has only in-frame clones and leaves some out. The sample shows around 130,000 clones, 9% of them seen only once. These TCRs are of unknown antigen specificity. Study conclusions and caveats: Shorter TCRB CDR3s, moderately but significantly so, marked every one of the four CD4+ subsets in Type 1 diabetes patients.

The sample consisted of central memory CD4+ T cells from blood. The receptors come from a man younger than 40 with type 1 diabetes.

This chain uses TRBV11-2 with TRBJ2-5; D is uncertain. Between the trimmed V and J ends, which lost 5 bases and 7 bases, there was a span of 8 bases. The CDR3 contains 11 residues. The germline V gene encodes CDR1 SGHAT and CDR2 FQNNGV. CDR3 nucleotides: TGTGCCAGCAGCCTCCTAGGGACCCAGTACTTC. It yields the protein CASSLLGTQYF.

Here the CDR3 reads CASSRAGGDNEQFF. In DNA, the CDR3 is TGTGCCAGCAGCCGCGCGGGGGGAGACAATGAGCAGTTCTTC. The V and J genes are TRBV7-9 and TRBJ2-1; TRBD2 agrees at 8 bases. V gave up 5 bases and J gave up 5 bases; unmatched junction bases: 5. CDR3 length equals 14 residues. Germline CDR1 reads SEHNR; CDR2 reads FQNEAQ (reference sequence).

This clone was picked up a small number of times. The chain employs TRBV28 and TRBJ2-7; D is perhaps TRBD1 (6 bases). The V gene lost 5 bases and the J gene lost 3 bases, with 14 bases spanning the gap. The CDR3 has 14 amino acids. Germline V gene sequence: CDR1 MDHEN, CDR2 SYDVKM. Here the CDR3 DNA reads TGTGCCAGCAGTGCAGGCAGGGGTTACTACGAGCAGTACTTC. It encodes CASSAGRGYYEQYF.

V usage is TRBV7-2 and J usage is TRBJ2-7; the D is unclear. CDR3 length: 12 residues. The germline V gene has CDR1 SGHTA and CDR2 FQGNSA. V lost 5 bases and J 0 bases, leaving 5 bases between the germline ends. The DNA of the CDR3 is TGTGCCAGCAGCCCTAACTCCTACGAGCAGTACTTC. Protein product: CASSPNSYEQYF.

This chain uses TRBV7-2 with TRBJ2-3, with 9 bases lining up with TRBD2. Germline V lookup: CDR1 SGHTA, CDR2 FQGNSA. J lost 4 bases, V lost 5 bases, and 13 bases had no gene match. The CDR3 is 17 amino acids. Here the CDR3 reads CASSPRTGGGVSDTQYF. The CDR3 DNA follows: TGTGCCAGCAGCCCCAGAACGGGCGGGGGGGTCTCAGATACGCAGTATTTT.

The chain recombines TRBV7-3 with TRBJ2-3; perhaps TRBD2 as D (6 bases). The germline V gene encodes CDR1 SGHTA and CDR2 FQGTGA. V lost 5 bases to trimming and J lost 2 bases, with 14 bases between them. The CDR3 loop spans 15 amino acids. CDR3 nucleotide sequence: TGTGCCAGCAGCCCTCGACTAGTCCTCACAGATACGCAGTATTTT. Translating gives CASSPRLVLTDTQYF.

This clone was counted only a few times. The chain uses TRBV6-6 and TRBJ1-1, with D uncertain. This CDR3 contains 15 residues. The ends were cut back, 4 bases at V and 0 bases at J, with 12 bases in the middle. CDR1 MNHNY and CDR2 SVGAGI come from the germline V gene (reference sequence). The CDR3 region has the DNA TGTGCCAGCAGTTCCTCGGGCAGTCTGAACACTGAAGCTTTCTTT. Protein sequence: CASSSSGSLNTEAFF.

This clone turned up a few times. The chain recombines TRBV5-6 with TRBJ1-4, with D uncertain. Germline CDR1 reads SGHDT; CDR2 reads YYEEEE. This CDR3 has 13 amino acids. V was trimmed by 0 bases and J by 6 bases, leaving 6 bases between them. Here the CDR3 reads CASSLGRDEKLFF. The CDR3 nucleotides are TGTGCCAGCAGCTTGGGGCGGGATGAAAAACTGTTTTTT.

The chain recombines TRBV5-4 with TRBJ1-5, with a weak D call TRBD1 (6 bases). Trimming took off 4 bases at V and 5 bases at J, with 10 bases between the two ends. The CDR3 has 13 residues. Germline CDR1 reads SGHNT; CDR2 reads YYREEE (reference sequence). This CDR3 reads CASSTDRDQPQHF. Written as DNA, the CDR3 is TGTGCCAGCAGCACGGACAGAGATCAGCCCCAGCATTTT.

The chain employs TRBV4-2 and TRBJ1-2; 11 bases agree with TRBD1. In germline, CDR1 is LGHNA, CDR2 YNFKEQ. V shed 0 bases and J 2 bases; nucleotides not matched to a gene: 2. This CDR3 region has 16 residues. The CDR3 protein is CASSQDRDRGNYGYTF. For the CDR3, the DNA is TGTGCCAGCAGCCAAGACCGGGACAGGGGGAACTATGGCTACACCTTC.

The CDR3 nucleotides are TGTGCCAGCAGGACTAGCGGGGGGGCCAATGAGCAGTTCTTC. Protein sequence: CASRTSGGANEQFF. The J gene is TRBJ2-1, the V gene TRBV7-8; 14 nucleotides match TRBD2. The CDR3 extends over 14 amino acids. Germline assignment: CDR1 SGHVS and CDR2 FQNEAQ. V gave up 6 bases and J gave up 6 bases; unmatched junction bases: 1.

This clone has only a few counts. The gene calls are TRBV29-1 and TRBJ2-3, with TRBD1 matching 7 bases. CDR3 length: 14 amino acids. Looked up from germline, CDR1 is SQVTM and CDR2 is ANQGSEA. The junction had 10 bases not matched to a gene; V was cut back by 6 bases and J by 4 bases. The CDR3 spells CSVRQGNMADTQYF. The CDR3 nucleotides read TGCAGCGTACGACAGGGTAATATGGCAGATACGCAGTATTTT.

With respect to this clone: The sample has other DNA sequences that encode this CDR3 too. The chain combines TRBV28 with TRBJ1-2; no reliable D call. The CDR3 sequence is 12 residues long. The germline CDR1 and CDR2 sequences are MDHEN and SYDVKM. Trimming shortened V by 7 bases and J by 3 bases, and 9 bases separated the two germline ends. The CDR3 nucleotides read TGTGCCAGCACGTCCGGGGACTATGGCTACACCTTC. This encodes CASTSGDYGYTF.

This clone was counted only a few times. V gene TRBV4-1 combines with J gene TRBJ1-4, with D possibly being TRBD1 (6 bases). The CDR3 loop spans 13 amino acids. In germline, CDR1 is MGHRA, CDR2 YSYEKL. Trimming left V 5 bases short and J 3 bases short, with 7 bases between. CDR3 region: CASSWTANEKLFF. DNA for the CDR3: TGCGCCAGCAGCTGGACAGCTAATGAAAAACTGTTTTTT.

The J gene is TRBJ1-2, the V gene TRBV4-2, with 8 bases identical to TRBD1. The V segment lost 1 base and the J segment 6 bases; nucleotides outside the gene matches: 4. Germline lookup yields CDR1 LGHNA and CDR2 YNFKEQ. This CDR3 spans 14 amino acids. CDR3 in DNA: TGTGCCAGCAGCCAAGTAATGACAGGGGATGGCTACACCTTC. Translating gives CASSQVMTGDGYTF.

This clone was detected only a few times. CDR3 sequence (DNA): TGTGCCAGCAGCTCACAGGGGGACACTGAAGCTTTCTTT. The encoded protein is CASSSQGDTEAFF. The V and J genes are TRBV9 and TRBJ1-1, with 8 bases that match TRBD1. V trimming: 4 bases; J trimming: 3 bases; junction bases outside the gene matches: 2. The CDR3 runs to 13 residues. Germline CDR1 and CDR2: SGDLS and YYNGEE.

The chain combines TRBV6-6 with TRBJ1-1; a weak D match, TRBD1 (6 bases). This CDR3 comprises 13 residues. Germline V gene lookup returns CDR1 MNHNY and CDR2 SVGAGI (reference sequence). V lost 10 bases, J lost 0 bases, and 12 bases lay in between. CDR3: CATEQGMNTEAFF. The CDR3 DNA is TGTGCCACCGAACAGGGCATGAACACTGAAGCTTTCTTT.

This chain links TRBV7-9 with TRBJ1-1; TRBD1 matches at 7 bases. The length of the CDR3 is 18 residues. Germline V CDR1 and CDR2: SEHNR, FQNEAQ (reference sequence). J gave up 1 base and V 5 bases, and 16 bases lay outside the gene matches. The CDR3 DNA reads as TGTGCCAGCAGCATCCGACAGGGCGGGCATCGGCCGAACACTGAAGCTTTCTTT. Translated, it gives CASSIRQGGHRPNTEAFF. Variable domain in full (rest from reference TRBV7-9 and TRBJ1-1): DTGVSQNPRHKITKRGQNVTFRCDPISEHNRLYWYRQTLGQGPEFLTYFQNEAQLEKSRLLSDRFSAERPKGSFSTLEIQRTEQGDSAMYLCASSIRQGGHRPNTEAFFGQGTRLTVV.

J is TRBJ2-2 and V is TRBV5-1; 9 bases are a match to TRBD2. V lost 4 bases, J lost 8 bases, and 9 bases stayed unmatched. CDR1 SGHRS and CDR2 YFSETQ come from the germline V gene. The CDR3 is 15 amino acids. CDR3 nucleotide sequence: TGCGCCAGCAGCCTGCGGGCTAGCGGGGCAGGGGAGCTGTTTTTT. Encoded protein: CASSLRASGAGELFF.

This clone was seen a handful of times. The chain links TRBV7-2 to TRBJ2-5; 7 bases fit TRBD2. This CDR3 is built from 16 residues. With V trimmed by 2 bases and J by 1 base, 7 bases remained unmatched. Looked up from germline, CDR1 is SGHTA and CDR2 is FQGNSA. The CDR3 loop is CASSLIRGGTQETQYF. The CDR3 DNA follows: TGTGCCAGCAGCTTAATTCGCGGGGGAACCCAAGAGACCCAGTACTTC.

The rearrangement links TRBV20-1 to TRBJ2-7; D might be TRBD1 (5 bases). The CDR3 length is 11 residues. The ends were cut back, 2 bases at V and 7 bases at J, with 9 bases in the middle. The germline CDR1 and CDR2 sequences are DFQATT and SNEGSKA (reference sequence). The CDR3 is CSARRSGEQYF. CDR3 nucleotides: TGCAGTGCTAGAAGATCAGGGGAGCAGTACTTC.